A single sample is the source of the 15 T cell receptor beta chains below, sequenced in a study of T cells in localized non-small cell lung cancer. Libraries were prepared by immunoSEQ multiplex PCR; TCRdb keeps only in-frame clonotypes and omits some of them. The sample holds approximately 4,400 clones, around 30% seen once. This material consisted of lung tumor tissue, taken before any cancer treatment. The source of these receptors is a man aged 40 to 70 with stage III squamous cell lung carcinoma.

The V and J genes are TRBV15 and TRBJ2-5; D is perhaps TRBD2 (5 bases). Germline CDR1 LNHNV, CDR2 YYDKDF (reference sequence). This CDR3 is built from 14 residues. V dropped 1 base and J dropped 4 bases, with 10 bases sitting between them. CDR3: CATSRAHSGETQYF. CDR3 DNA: TGTGCCACCAGCAGAGCCCACAGCGGAGAGACCCAGTACTTC. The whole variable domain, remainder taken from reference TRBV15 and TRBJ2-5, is DAMVIQNPRYQVTQFGKPVTLSCSQTLNHNVMYWYQQKSSQAPKLLFHYYDKDFNNEADTPDNFQSRRPNTSFCFLDIRSPGLGDTAMYLCATSRAHSGETQYFGPGTRLLVL.

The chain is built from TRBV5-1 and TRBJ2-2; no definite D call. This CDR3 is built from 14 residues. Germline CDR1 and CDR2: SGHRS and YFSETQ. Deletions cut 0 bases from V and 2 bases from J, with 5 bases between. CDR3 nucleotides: TGCGCCAGCAGCTTGGAACCTAACACCGGGGAGCTGTTTTTT. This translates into CASSLEPNTGELFF. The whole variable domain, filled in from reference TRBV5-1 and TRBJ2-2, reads KAGVTQTPRYLIKTRGQQVTLSCSPISGHRSVSWYQQTPGQGLQFLFEYFSETQRNKGNFPGRFSGRQFSNSRSEMNVSTLELGDSALYLCASSLEPNTGELFFGEGSRLTVL.

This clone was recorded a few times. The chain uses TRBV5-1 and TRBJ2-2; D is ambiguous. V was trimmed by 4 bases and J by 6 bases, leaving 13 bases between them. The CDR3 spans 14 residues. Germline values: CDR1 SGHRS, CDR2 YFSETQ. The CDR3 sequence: CASSRAPQAGELFF. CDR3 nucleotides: TGCGCCAGCAGCCGCGCCCCCCAGGCCGGGGAGCTGTTTTTT.

The DNA of the CDR3 is TGTGCCAGCAGCTTAACCCCGCAGGCCACCGGGGAGCTGTTTTTT. This codes for CASSLTPQATGELFF. The chain employs TRBV11-3 and TRBJ2-2; D ambiguous. V shed 2 bases and J shed 4 bases, with 11 bases lying between them. Germline V gene lookup returns CDR1 SGHNT and CDR2 YENEEA. The CDR3 is 15 residues long.

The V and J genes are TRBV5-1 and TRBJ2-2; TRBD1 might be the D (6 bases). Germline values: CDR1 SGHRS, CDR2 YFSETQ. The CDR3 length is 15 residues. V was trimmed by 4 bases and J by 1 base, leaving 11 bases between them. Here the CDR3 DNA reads TGCGCCAGCAGCCCCGGGACAAGGAACACCGGGGAGCTGTTTTTT. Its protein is CASSPGTRNTGELFF.

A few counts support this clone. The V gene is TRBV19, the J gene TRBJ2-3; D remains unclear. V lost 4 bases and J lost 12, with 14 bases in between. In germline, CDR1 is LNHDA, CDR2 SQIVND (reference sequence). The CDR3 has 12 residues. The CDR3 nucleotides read TGTGCCAGTAGTACTGAAGCGCTCCTCCAGTATTTT. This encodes CASSTEALLQYF.

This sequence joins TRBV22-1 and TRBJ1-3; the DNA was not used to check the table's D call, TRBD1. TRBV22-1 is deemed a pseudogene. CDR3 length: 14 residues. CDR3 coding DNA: TGTCCTGGGAGCACCCGGGACAGGGAAGACACCATATATTTT. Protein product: CPGSTRDREDTIYF.

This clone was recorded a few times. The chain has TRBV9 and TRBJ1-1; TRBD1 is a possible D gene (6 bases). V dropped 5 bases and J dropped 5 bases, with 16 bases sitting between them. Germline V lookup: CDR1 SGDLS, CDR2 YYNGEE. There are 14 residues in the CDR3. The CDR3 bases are TGTGCCAGCAGTGAAGTGGGGGGCGCGACTGAAGCTTTCTTT. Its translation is CASSEVGGATEAFF.

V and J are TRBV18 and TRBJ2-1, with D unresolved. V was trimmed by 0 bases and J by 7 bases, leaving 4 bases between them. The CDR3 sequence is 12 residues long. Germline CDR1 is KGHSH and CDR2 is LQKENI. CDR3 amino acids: CASSPPLNEQFF. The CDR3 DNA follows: TGTGCCAGCTCACCACCTTTGAATGAGCAGTTCTTC.

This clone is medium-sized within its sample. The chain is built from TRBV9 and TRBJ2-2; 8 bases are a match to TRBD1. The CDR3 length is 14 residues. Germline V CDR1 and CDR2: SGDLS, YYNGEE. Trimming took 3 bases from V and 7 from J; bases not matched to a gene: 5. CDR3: CASSAQGAGGELFF. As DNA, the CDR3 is TGTGCCAGCAGCGCCCAGGGGGCCGGCGGGGAGCTGTTTTTT.

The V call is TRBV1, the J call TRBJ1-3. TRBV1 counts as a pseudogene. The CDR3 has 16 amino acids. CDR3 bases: TGCGCCAGCAGCCAAGATCGTGCCAACTCTGGAAACACCATATATTTT. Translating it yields CASSQDRANSGNTIYF.

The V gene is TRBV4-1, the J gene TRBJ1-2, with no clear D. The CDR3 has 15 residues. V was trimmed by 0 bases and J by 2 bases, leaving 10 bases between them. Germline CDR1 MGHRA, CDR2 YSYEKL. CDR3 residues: CASSQDGSPNYGYTF. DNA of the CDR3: TGCGCCAGCAGCCAAGATGGGTCGCCGAACTATGGCTACACCTTC.

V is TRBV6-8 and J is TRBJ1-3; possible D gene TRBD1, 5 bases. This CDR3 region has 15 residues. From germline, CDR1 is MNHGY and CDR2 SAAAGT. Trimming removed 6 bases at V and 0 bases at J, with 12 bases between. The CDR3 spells CASSVRESSGNTIYF. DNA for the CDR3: TGTGCCAGCAGCGTCAGGGAAAGCTCTGGAAACACCATATATTTT.

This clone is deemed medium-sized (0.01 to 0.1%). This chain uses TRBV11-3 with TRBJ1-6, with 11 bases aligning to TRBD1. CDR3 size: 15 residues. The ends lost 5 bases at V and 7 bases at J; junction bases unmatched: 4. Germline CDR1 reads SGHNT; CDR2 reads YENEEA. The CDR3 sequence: CASSRTGGLNSPLHF. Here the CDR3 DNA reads TGTGCCAGCAGCCGGACAGGGGGCTTGAATTCACCCCTCCACTTT. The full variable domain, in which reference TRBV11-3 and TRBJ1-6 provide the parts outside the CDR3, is EAGVVQSPRYKIIEKKQPVAFWCNPISGHNTLYWYLQNLGQGPELLIRYENEEAVDDSQLPKDRFSAERLKGVDSTLKIQPAELGDSAVYLCASSRTGGLNSPLHFGNGTRLTVT.

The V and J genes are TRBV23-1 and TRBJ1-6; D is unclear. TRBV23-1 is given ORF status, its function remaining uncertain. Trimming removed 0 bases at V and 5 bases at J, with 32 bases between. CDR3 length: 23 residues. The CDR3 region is CASSQSGKRLPRAPIRDNSPLHF. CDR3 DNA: TGCGCCAGCAGTCAATCCGGTAAACGGCTCCCCCGGGCTCCCATCCGAGATAATTCACCCCTCCACTTT.